These 3 T cell receptor beta chains share one sample of origin, sequenced in a study of blood T cell repertoires in COVID-19. Method: immunoSEQ multiplex PCR; TCRdb's copy keeps in-frame clones and lacks some. The data contain under 400,000 clones, around 87% of them seen just once; the ten biggest clones take up around 2%. Input material: PBMCs or T cells enriched from blood (not recorded which). All receptors come from a man aged 35 to 55 in a cohort exposed to, infected with or recovered from COVID-19 (not recorded which).

Only a few counts were recorded for this clone. The chain links TRBV9 to TRBJ2-3; maybe TRBD2 (6 bases). Trimming took 0 bases from V and 7 from J, leaving 15 bases between them. Germline V lookup: CDR1 SGDLS, CDR2 YYNGEE. The CDR3 spans 15 residues. CDR3 DNA: TGTGCCAGCAGCGTAGATATCGGGGGAACGAATACGCAGTATTTT. It encodes CASSVDIGGTNTQYF.

V gene TRBV7-2 combines with J gene TRBJ2-2, with D possibly TRBD2 on 6 matching bases. V lost 5 bases and J lost 8, with 18 bases in between. Germline CDR1 and CDR2: SGHTA and FQGNSA. The CDR3 covers 15 residues. CDR3 region: CASSPDYQRLGELFF. The CDR3 DNA is TGTGCCAGCAGCCCGGACTACCAACGACTGGGGGAGCTGTTTTTT.

The gene calls are TRBV18 and TRBJ1-3, with D perhaps TRBD1 (5 bases). There are 14 residues in the CDR3. Trimming took 8 bases from V and 5 from J, leaving 16 bases between them. CDR1 is KGHSH, CDR2 LQKENI, per germline. Here the CDR3 reads CASLSSGGRNTIYF. In DNA form, the CDR3 reads TGTGCCAGCCTCAGCAGCGGGGGGAGAAACACCATATATTTT.